The TCR beta chain described here comes from a study of blood T cells in healthy people across ages. Study results and limitations: Per million T cells, TCR beta diversity dropped about linearly as age rose.

Primers used in a second PCR of roughly 7 to 11 cycles were a sample-barcoded 5' primer and a J-beta primer mix. Using its own MiXCR run on the 5' RACE reads, TCRdb lists one record per CDR3 protein. The repertoire has 1.2 million to 1.5 million distinct CDR3 sequences, 42% of them found once; the top ten carry roughly 8.2%. As concerns this clonotype: Antigen: not known. This may stem from a read error, because a much larger clone lies one nucleotide away.

The CDR3 is made up of 15 amino acids. From germline, CDR1 is SGHRS and CDR2 YFSETQ. Trimming took 5 bases from V and 6 from J; bases not matched to a gene: 11. This chain connects TRBV5-1 to TRBJ2-1; 7 positions agree with TRBD2. This receptor was identified in a woman aged 18-29 years in good health. Sequenced material: blood. CDR3 sequence: CASSSLGGGSNEQFF. CDR3 nucleotides: TGCGCCAGCAGTTCCCTGGGGGGAGGGAGCAATGAGCAGTTCTTC.